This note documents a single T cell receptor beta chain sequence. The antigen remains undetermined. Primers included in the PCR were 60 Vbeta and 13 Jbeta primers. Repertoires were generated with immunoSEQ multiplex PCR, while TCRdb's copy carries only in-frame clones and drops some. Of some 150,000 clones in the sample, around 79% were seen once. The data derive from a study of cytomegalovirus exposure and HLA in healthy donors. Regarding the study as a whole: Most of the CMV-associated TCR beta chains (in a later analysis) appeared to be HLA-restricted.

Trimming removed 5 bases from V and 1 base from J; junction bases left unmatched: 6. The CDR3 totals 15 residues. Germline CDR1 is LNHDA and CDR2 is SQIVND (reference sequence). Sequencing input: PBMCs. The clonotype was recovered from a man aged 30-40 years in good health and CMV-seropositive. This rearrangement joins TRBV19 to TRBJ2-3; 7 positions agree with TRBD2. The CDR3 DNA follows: TGTGCCAGTAGTTCTAGCGGAGGAGGCACAGATACGCAGTATTTT. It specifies CASSSSGGGTDTQYF.